The T cell receptor (beta chain) under discussion was sequenced for a study of T cells in tumors after PD-1 blockade. Study-level background: Daily vismodegib 150 mg continued in a subset of anti-PD-1-treated patients.

In germline, CDR1 is SGHTA, CDR2 FQGNSA. V lost 3 bases, J lost 14 bases, and 20 bases lay in between. CDR3 length: 15 residues. Using immunoSEQ multiplex PCR, the repertoire was profiled, and TCRdb retains in-frame clones only, with some absent. The repertoire holds about 34,000 clones, with around 72% as singletons. The receptor was isolated from a human donor with basal cell carcinoma. The chain has TRBV7-2 and TRBJ1-6; TRBD1 might be the D (6 bases). Source: PBMCs, taken after anti-PD-1 treatment. CDR3 protein: CASSFGGAGDMALHF. The CDR3 coding sequence is TGTGCCAGCAGCTTCGGAGGAGCTGGGGACATGGCCCTCCACTTT. Variable domain in full (rest from reference TRBV7-2 and TRBJ1-6): GAGVSQSPSNKVTEKGKDVELRCDPISGHTALYWYRQSLGQGLEFLIYFQGNSAPDKSGLPSDRFSAERTGGSVSTLTIQRTQQEDSAVYLCASSFGGAGDMALHFGNGTRLTVT.